The T cell receptor beta chain described here comes from a study of T cell responses to AZD1222 COVID-19 vaccine. Study outcomes and limitations: At baseline, seropositivity was found in only six or seven AZD1222 recipients.

Some clones are missing from TCRdb's copy, which holds only in-frame ones; the method was immunoSEQ multiplex PCR. In the table there are roughly 140,000 clones, approximately 78% of which are singletons. This clone appeared a single time. As yet, its antigen is unknown. Germline V gene lookup returns CDR1 MDHEN and CDR2 SYDVKM. V lost 4 bases, J lost 2 bases, and 15 bases lay in between. The CDR3 contains 15 residues. V is TRBV28 and J is TRBJ2-7; D possibly corresponds to TRBD1 (6 bases). Specimen: peripheral blood, collected on day 0 of MenACWY control vaccination. The clonotype comes from an adult in good health. The CDR3 bases are TGTGCCAGCAGTTCCGGGCAGGGGCATCCCTACGAGCAGTACGTC. It encodes CASSSGQGHPYEQYV.